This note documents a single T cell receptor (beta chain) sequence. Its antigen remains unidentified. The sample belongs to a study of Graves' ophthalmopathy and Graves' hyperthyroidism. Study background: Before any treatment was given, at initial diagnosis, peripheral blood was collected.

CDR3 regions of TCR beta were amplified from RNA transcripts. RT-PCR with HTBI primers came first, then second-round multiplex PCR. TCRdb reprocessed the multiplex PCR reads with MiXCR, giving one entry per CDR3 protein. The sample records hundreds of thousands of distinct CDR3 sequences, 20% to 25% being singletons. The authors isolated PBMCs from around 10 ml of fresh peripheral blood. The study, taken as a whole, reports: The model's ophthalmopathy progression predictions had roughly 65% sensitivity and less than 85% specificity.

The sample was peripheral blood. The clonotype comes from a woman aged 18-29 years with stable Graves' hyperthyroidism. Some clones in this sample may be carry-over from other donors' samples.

The CDR3 reads CASSQALGGLYGYTF. The CDR3 DNA reads TGTGCCAGCAGCCAAGCATTAGGGGGCCTCTATGGCTACACCTTC. The rearrangement joins TRBV3-1 to TRBJ1-2; 7 bases agree with TRBD1. J gave up 4 bases and V 1 base, and 6 bases lay outside the gene matches. The CDR3 has 15 amino acids. In germline, CDR1 is LGHDT, CDR2 YNNKEL (reference sequence).